The 25 T cell receptor beta chains in this list originate from one sample, sequenced in a study of cytomegalovirus exposure and HLA in healthy donors (dated by TCRdb to 2015 to 2018). Library preparation was by the immunoSEQ multiplex PCR assay. Drawn from immuneACCESS, this table holds only the in-frame rearrangements with V and J called that TCRdb kept. Clones are partly lost; checked studies trace under half to an unresolved V gene and leave the rest unexplained. The sample table lists 160,000 or so clones, roughly 84% of them with a count of one. The top ten hold roughly 10% of the sample. The specimen sequenced was PBMCs. The receptors derive from a man aged 30 to 45 in good health and CMV-seropositive.

The table lists this clone with a few counts. The chain joins TRBV7-3 to TRBJ2-1, with 7 bases aligning to TRBD2. From germline, CDR1 is SGHTA and CDR2 FQGTGA. The V segment lost 1 base and the J segment 7 bases; nucleotides outside the gene matches: 7. The CDR3 loop spans 15 amino acids. The CDR3 DNA is TGTGCCAGCAGCTTAAGGGGCGGGAGTGGGAATGAGCAGTTCTTC. This encodes CASSLRGGSGNEQFF.

This clone occurred a few times. The same CDR3 is also encoded by other DNA sequences in this sample. The V call is TRBV6-1, the J call TRBJ1-2, with TRBD1 matching 7 bases. After removal of 2 bases from V and 3 bases from J, the junction contained 0 bases not matched to a gene. CDR3 length: 13 amino acids. Per the germline V gene, CDR1 is MNHNS and CDR2 is SASEGT. CDR3 residues: CASSETGDYGYTF. The CDR3 nucleotides read TGTGCCAGCAGTGAAACAGGGGACTATGGCTACACCTTC.

This chain joins TRBV6-1 and TRBJ1-3; D not certain. CDR1 and CDR2 (germline): MNHNS, SASEGT. V lost 5 bases, J lost 8 bases, and 19 bases lay in between. The CDR3 is made up of 15 amino acids. The CDR3 reads CASSLGSGGSYTIYF. In nucleotides, the CDR3 is TGTGCCAGCAGTTTGGGATCAGGAGGATCATACACCATATATTTT.

V gene TRBV19 combines with J gene TRBJ2-7; D unclear. V lost 5 bases and J 1 base, leaving 12 bases between the germline ends. Per the germline V gene, CDR1 is LNHDA and CDR2 is SQIVND (reference sequence). CDR3 length: 14 amino acids. The CDR3 is CASSVSGRSYEQYF. CDR3 in DNA: TGTGCCAGTAGTGTGTCAGGAAGATCCTACGAGCAGTACTTC. The full variable domain, in which reference TRBV19 and TRBJ2-7 provide the parts outside the CDR3, is DGGITQSPKYLFRKEGQNVTLSCEQNLNHDAMYWYRQDPGQGLRLIYYSQIVNDFQKGDIAEGYSVSREKKESFPLTVTSAQKNPTAFYLCASSVSGRSYEQYFGPGTRLTVT.

The count of this clone is one. The chain employs TRBV13 and TRBJ2-2; D uncertain. V was trimmed by 5 bases and J by 7 bases, leaving 5 bases between them. Per germline, CDR1 PRHDT and CDR2 FYEKMQ (reference sequence). CDR3 size: 11 residues. CDR3 coding DNA: TGTGCCAGCAGCCCAAACGGGGAGCTGTTTTTT. Protein product: CASSPNGELFF.

This chain links TRBV9 with TRBJ1-4; TRBD1 might be the D (5 bases). The CDR3 loop spans 16 amino acids. Germline V gene sequence: CDR1 SGDLS, CDR2 YYNGEE. V gave up 3 bases and J gave up 8 bases, with 20 bases separating them. The CDR3, as DNA: TGTGCCAGCAGCGCCCCGGACGGGGGAGTAGGGGAAAAACTGTTTTTT. Protein product: CASSAPDGGVGEKLFF.

This rearrangement joins TRBV5-5 to TRBJ2-7, with D maybe TRBD2 (5 bases). Looked up from germline, CDR1 is SGHKS and CDR2 is YYEKEE (reference sequence). The V end was cut by 2 bases, the J end by 3 bases, with 15 bases between. The CDR3 runs to 15 residues. The CDR3 coding sequence is TGTGCCAGCAGCTTAGTGATGCCCGGGGACTACGAGCAGTACTTC. Translated: CASSLVMPGDYEQYF.

J is TRBJ1-2 and V is TRBV18; D gene ambiguous. The CDR3 is 16 amino acids. The V gene lost 3 bases and the J gene lost 6 bases, with 20 bases spanning the gap. Germline-derived CDR1 and CDR2 are KGHSH and LQKENI. The CDR3 region is CASSPSGRTRLDGYTF. The CDR3 coding sequence is TGTGCCAGCTCACCTTCCGGACGGACTAGACTAGATGGCTACACCTTC.

The chain joins TRBV9 to TRBJ2-7; D is possibly TRBD2 (6 bases). Germline V CDR1 and CDR2: SGDLS, YYNGEE. This CDR3 has 14 residues. The V end was cut by 4 bases, the J end by 3 bases, with 14 bases between. This CDR3 is CASSSWDSFYEQYF. CDR3 nucleotides: TGTGCCAGCAGCTCTTGGGACTCCTTCTACGAGCAGTACTTC.

The chain couples TRBV2 to TRBJ2-1; TRBD2 matches at 10 bases. V was clipped by 3 bases and J by 4 bases; unmatched bases: 9. Germline-derived CDR1 and CDR2 are SNHLY and FYNNEI. The CDR3 contains 17 residues. The CDR3 sequence: CASSEVLGTSAYNEQFF. As DNA, the CDR3 is TGTGCCAGCAGTGAGGTGCTCGGGACTAGCGCATACAATGAGCAGTTCTTC.

Points on this clone: The limits of the CDR3 on the DNA are not certain, so only TCRdb's listed CDR3 is given. The J gene is TRBJ2-1, the V gene TRBV7-6; TRBD2 is the table's D call and was not checked against the DNA. Germline V CDR1 and CDR2: SGHVS, FNYEAQ. The CDR3 is 14 residues long, ends included. The CDR3 loop is CASSYVGPRDEQFF.

The chain carries TRBV4-3 and TRBJ2-5, with a weak D call TRBD2 (5 bases). Trimming removed 0 bases from V and 5 bases from J, with 10 bases in between. Germline assignment: CDR1 LGHNA and CDR2 YSLEER. This CDR3 region has 14 residues. The DNA of the CDR3 is TGCGCCAGCAGCCAAGACTCCACGGGGGAGACCCAGTACTTC. Translated: CASSQDSTGETQYF.

The chain uses TRBV6-1 and TRBJ2-7; maybe TRBD1 (6 bases). The germline gives CDR1 MNHNS, CDR2 SASEGT. This CDR3 contains 16 residues. V lost 1 base and J lost 0, with 13 bases in between. This CDR3 reads CASSEDTGTYSYEQYF. For the CDR3, the DNA is TGTGCCAGCAGTGAAGACACAGGGACGTACTCCTACGAGCAGTACTTC.

The chain carries TRBV5-1 and TRBJ2-3, with 10 bases fitting TRBD2. The V gene end was trimmed by 6 bases and the J gene end by 5 bases; junction bases not matched to a gene: 6. The CDR3 spans 14 residues. In germline, CDR1 is SGHRS, CDR2 YFSETQ. CDR3 in amino acids: CASTSGRAGDTQYF. CDR3 in DNA: TGCGCCAGCACCAGCGGGAGGGCCGGAGATACGCAGTATTTT.

The J gene is TRBJ2-5, the V gene TRBV7-9; D perhaps matches TRBD2 (6 bases). Germline V gene lookup returns CDR1 SEHNR and CDR2 FQNEAQ (reference sequence). This CDR3 comprises 14 residues. The ends were cut back, 5 bases at V and 4 bases at J, with 14 bases in the middle. The chain's CDR3 is CASSPGGERETQYF. In nucleotides, the CDR3 is TGTGCCAGCAGCCCCGGCGGGGAGCGAGAGACCCAGTACTTC.

This chain links TRBV29-1 with TRBJ1-2, with 10 bases matching TRBD1. V shed 7 bases, J shed 7 bases, and the junction held 12 bases outside the gene matches. The V gene's germline CDR1 is SQVTM and CDR2 ANQGSEA. CDR3 length: 14 residues. The CDR3 coding sequence is TGCAGCGCCGCCATTGACAGGGGGCAAGGTGGCTACACCTTC. Its protein is CSAAIDRGQGGYTF. Based on the CDR3 plus reference TRBV29-1 and TRBJ1-2, the full variable domain is SAVISQKPSRDICQRGTSLTIQCQVDSQVTMMFWYRQQPGQSLTLIATANQGSEATYESGFVIDKFPISRPNLTFSTLTVSNMSPEDSSIYLCSAAIDRGQGGYTFGSGTRLTVV.

The chain joins TRBV30 to TRBJ2-7; 7 positions match TRBD2. CDR3 length: 13 residues. CDR1 is GTSNPN and CDR2 is SVGIG in the germline V gene (reference sequence). Trimming at V came to 1 base and at J to 2 bases, leaving 2 bases not matched to a gene. The CDR3 DNA sequence: TGTGCCTGGAGTGGGGGGGGACCCTACGAGCAGTACTTC. Residues: CAWSGGGPYEQYF. The whole variable domain, remainder taken from reference TRBV30 and TRBJ2-7, is SQTIHQWPATLVQPVGSPLSLECTVEGTSNPNLYWYRQAAGRGLQLLFYSVGIGQISSEVPQNLSASRPQDRQFILSSKKLLLSDSGFYLCAWSGGGPYEQYFGPGTRLTVT.

The chain recombines TRBV5-1 with TRBJ1-1; 9 bases agree with TRBD1. Germline CDR1 reads SGHRS; CDR2 reads YFSETQ. The V and J ends lost 7 bases and 1 base, in that order; junction bases with no gene match: 5. The CDR3 is 14 amino acids. The CDR3 here is CASSGTGPNTEAFF. CDR3 DNA: TGCGCCAGCTCCGGGACAGGGCCGAACACTGAAGCTTTCTTT. Combining the CDR3 with reference TRBV5-1 and TRBJ1-1 gives the whole variable domain KAGVTQTPRYLIKTRGQQVTLSCSPISGHRSVSWYQQTPGQGLQFLFEYFSETQRNKGNFPGRFSGRQFSNSRSEMNVSTLELGDSALYLCASSGTGPNTEAFFGQGTRLTVV.

The J gene is TRBJ1-4, the V gene TRBV2; D is unresolved. CDR1 SNHLY and CDR2 FYNNEI come from the germline V gene. The V end lost 4 bases, the J end lost 8 bases, and 11 bases lay between the germline ends. The CDR3 spans 13 residues. This chain's CDR3 is CASSVDSREKLFF. The CDR3 bases are TGTGCCAGCAGTGTCGACTCCCGAGAAAAACTGTTTTTT.

This chain connects TRBV5-6 to TRBJ1-3; TRBD1 agrees at 9 bases. CDR3 length: 17 residues. Trimming cost V 0 bases and J 4 bases; bases outside gene matches: 8. CDR1 and CDR2 from the germline V gene are SGHDT and YYEEEE. CDR3 amino acids: CASSLARDRVRGNTIYF. The CDR3 DNA is TGTGCCAGCAGCTTGGCTAGGGACAGGGTGAGAGGAAACACCATATATTTT. Variable domain in full (rest from reference TRBV5-6 and TRBJ1-3): DAGVTQSPTHLIKTRGQQVTLRCSPKSGHDTVSWYQQALGQGPQFIFQYYEEEERQRGNFPDRFSGHQFPNYSSELNVNALLLGDSALYLCASSLARDRVRGNTIYFGEGSWLTVV.

The chain recombines TRBV12-5 with TRBJ2-1; 9 bases match TRBD2. With 3 bases clipped from V and 5 bases from J, the junction kept 5 bases outside the gene matches. CDR3 length: 15 residues. Germline V gene data show CDR1 as LGHNT and CDR2 as FRNRAP. As DNA, the CDR3 is TGTGCTAGTGGTTTCGGGCTAGCGGGAAACAATGAGCAGTTCTTC. It translates to CASGFGLAGNNEQFF. Full variable domain (remainder filled in from reference TRBV12-5 and TRBJ2-1): DARVTQTPRHKVTEMGQEVTMRCQPILGHNTVFWYRQTMMQGLELLAYFRNRAPLDDSGMPKDRFSAEMPDATLATLKIQPSEPRDSAVYFCASGFGLAGNNEQFFGPGTRLTVL.

J is TRBJ2-2 and V is TRBV6-5; TRBD1 agrees at 8 bases. The trim removed 6 bases at V and 2 bases at J, leaving 2 bases unmatched. This CDR3 is 14 amino acids long. Looked up from germline, CDR1 is MNHEY and CDR2 is SVGAGI. CDR3 region: CASRTGVNTGELFF. DNA for the CDR3: TGTGCCAGCAGGACAGGGGTTAACACCGGGGAGCTGTTTTTT.

The J gene is TRBJ2-7, the V gene TRBV30; 8 bases are a match to TRBD1. Germline-derived CDR1 and CDR2 are GTSNPN and SVGIG (reference sequence). CDR3 length equals 16 residues. The trim removed 0 bases at V and 4 bases at J, leaving 11 bases unmatched. For the CDR3, the DNA is TGTGCCTGGAGTGTAGGCGCTATTAACAGGGGGTACGAGCAGTACTTC. Translated: CAWSVGAINRGYEQYF.

The rearrangement links TRBV27 to TRBJ2-5, with 15 positions matching TRBD2. The CDR3 consists of 19 residues. Germline trimming cut 3 bases from V and 5 bases from J; bases unmatched to any gene: 13. Germline lookup yields CDR1 MNHEY and CDR2 SMNVEV (reference sequence). CDR3 residues: CASSLDGLAGGPSWETQYF. DNA for the CDR3: TGTGCCAGCAGTTTGGACGGACTAGCGGGGGGGCCGAGTTGGGAGACCCAGTACTTC.

The rearrangement joins TRBV5-1 to TRBJ1-1, with 10 positions matching TRBD1. The V gene end was trimmed by 4 bases and the J gene end by 0 bases; junction bases not matched to a gene: 6. The CDR3 is 16 residues long. Per the germline V gene, CDR1 is SGHRS and CDR2 is YFSETQ. The CDR3 coding sequence is TGCGCCAGCAGCACTGGACAGGGGGGGATGAACACTGAAGCTTTCTTT. Translation gives CASSTGQGGMNTEAFF.